The entry below gives a single T cell receptor beta chain sequence along with its context. V shed 11 bases and J 4 bases; nucleotides not matched to a gene: 7. Germline CDR1 is SNHLY and CDR2 is FYNNEI. This CDR3 spans 13 amino acids. The sample belongs to a study of shared clonotypes between healthy human individuals. Using immunoSEQ multiplex PCR, the repertoire was profiled, and TCRdb retains in-frame clones only, with some absent. The data contain nearly 2 million clones, approximately 94% of them singletons. Selected positively for CCR7 and CD45RO-negative, naive CD8 cells excluded terminally differentiated effector memory CD45RA+ cells. The healthy adult donors were HIV-negative and reported no recent acute infections or vaccinations.

This clonotype originated in a man younger than 30 in good health. The chain uses TRBV2 and TRBJ2-2; 7 positions agree with TRBD1. The specimen was naive CD8+ T cells sorted from blood. In nucleotides, the CDR3 is TGTGCCGCTAGTAGGGGGCGCACCGGGGAGCTGTTTTTT. Amino acids: CAASRGRTGELFF. The variable domain in full, with the rest retrieved from reference TRBV2 and TRBJ2-2, is EPEVTQTPSHQVTQMGQEVILRCVPISNHLYFYWYRQILGQKVEFLVSFYNNEISEKSEIFDDQFSVERPDGSNFTLKIRSTKLEDSAMYFCAASRGRTGELFFGEGSRLTVL.